This is a list of T cell receptor beta chains from one sample in a study of regulatory dendritic cells for organ transplantation. Here immunoSEQ multiplex PCR was the method, and the copy in TCRdb shows in-frame clones only, minus some. The sample includes approximately 35,000 clones, roughly 89% of them seen just once. Specimen: naive CD4+ T cells from blood. The receptor source for this set is a human donor in good health. Each CDR3 is given with its conserved first and last residue. A D gene is named only where the DNA matches it firmly. For some rows the clone size is stated as once, few or many, or as a class when expanded; others skip it.

CDR3nt,CDR3aa,j_gene,abundance,v_gene,d_gene
TGTGCCAGCAGTCTAAAACTAGCGGGGAGTTACGAGCAGTACTTC,CASSLKLAGSYEQYF,TRBJ2-7,.,TRBV27,TRBD2
TGCGCCAGCAGCTGGGGGTTGGGGAACAGGGCACAGCAGTTCTTC,CASSWGLGNRAQQFF,TRBJ2-1,.,TRBV5-1,.
TGCGCCAGCAGGCGGGAAGGCAATGAGCAGTTCTTC,CASRREGNEQFF,TRBJ2-1,.,TRBV5-1,.
TGCAGCGTTGGGGGGAGGTACACAGATACGCAGTATTTT,CSVGGRYTDTQYF,TRBJ2-3,.,TRBV29-1,.
TGTGCCAGCAGCTTTAGTTCGGGGACGTGGAGTCTGGCCGGGGAGCTGTTTTTT,CASSFSSGTWSLAGELFF,TRBJ2-2,once,TRBV11-2,.
TGTGCCAGCAGTTTATTTTCGGTTTTCTATAATTCACCCCTCCACTTT,CASSLFSVFYNSPLHF,TRBJ1-6,.,TRBV28,.
TGTGCCAGCAGTTTTAGGGGCAGGGGGCGCCAAGAGACCCAGTACTTC,CASSFRGRGRQETQYF,TRBJ2-5,.,TRBV28,TRBD1
TGTGCCAGCAGCTTTCCGGGGTTGTCCTACAATGAGCAGTTCTTC,CASSFPGLSYNEQFF,TRBJ2-1,.,TRBV7-2,.
TGTGCCAGCAGCTTAGTGGGGACTAGCTCTAATGAGCAGTTCTTC,CASSLVGTSSNEQFF,TRBJ2-1,.,TRBV7-2,TRBD2
TGTGCCAGCTCACCACGGCTAGCGGAGCCCTACGAGCAGTACTTC,CASSPRLAEPYEQYF,TRBJ2-7,once,TRBV18,TRBD2
TGTGCCTGGAGGGCCCCCTTAACTAGCGGGATAGATGAGCAGTTCTTC,CAWRAPLTSGIDEQFF,TRBJ2-1,.,TRBV30,TRBD2
TGTGCCAGCAGTTTAGGGTGGGAGGGAGAGACCCAGTACTTC,CASSLGWEGETQYF,TRBJ2-5,.,TRBV27,TRBD2
TGTGCCAGTAGTTCATCGGGATTCTTCCTTATTAATGAAAAACTGTTTTTT,CASSSSGFFLINEKLFF,TRBJ1-4,.,TRBV19,.
TGTGCCAGCAGCCTACAGGTTGGTATCGGGCTGCTTCCTACCTACGAGCAGTACTTC,CASSLQVGIGLLPTYEQYF,TRBJ2-7,.,TRBV7-2,.
TGCGCCAGCAGCCCAGAGATCCTAGCGCGGGGGAATCAGCCCCAGCATTTT,CASSPEILARGNQPQHF,TRBJ1-5,.,TRBV4-1,.
TGTGCCAGCAGTCGTGACAGGGGCGCCTCTGGGGCCAACGTCCTGACTTTC,CASSRDRGASGANVLTF,TRBJ2-6,once,TRBV7-3,TRBD1
TGTGCCACTCGCTTGGACACCTTGAACACTGAAGCTTTCTTT,CATRLDTLNTEAFF,TRBJ1-1,.,TRBV6-1,.
TGTGCCAGCAGCTTGGACCGACTCTCCTACAATGAGCAGTTCTTC,CASSLDRLSYNEQFF,TRBJ2-1,.,TRBV5-4,.
TGTGCCAGCAGCTTATCAGCTAACTCTGGGGCCAACGTCCTGACTTTC,CASSLSANSGANVLTF,TRBJ2-6,.,TRBV7-3,.
TGTGCCACCAGCAGAGACAGGGGGAATTCACCCCTCCACTTT,CATSRDRGNSPLHF,TRBJ1-6,.,TRBV15,TRBD1
TGTGCCAGTAGTATTCCGACTAGCCCTTCGGGCGAGCAGTACTTC,CASSIPTSPSGEQYF,TRBJ2-7,.,TRBV19,TRBD2
TGTGCCATCAGTGAGTCCGGGACAATGAACACCGGGGAGCTGTTTTTT,CAISESGTMNTGELFF,TRBJ2-2,.,TRBV10-3,.
TGTGCCAGCAGCTTAAACGGTGGGGGCACAGATACGCAGTATTTT,CASSLNGGGTDTQYF,TRBJ2-3,.,TRBV7-6,.
TGTGCCAGCAGCGGGACGACTAGCGGGCGGGGGGTCCAGTACTTC,CASSGTTSGRGVQYF,TRBJ2-7,.,TRBV7-8,TRBD2
TGTGCCAGCAGCCCCAGCGACAGGGTGGGTGGCTACACCTTC,CASSPSDRVGGYTF,TRBJ1-2,.,TRBV7-9,TRBD1
TGTGCCAGCAGCGAGGGGCGGGGATCATACGAGCAGTACTTC,CASSEGRGSYEQYF,TRBJ2-7,.,TRBV9,.
TGCGCCAGCAGCCCCGGGACTAGCGGAGAGACCCAGTACTTC,CASSPGTSGETQYF,TRBJ2-5,.,TRBV23-1,TRBD2
TGCGCCAGCAGCCTCGTGGGGGGCGTGAACACTGAAGCTTTCTTT,CASSLVGGVNTEAFF,TRBJ1-1,.,TRBV5-1,.
TGCGCCAGCAGCCAAGACCTACAGGGAAATTCACCCCTCCACTTT,CASSQDLQGNSPLHF,TRBJ1-6,.,TRBV4-1,.
TGTGCTAGCAGCCCAGGCGCGGGAACCTACAATGAGCAGTTCTTC,CASSPGAGTYNEQFF,TRBJ2-1,once,TRBV7-7,.
TGTGCCAGTCATGTGACAGGGAGGGTTGAAGCTTTCTTT,CASHVTGRVEAFF,TRBJ1-1,.,TRBV19,TRBD1
TGTGCCAGCAGTCCCACCGGGACAGGGTTTATAGAGACCCAGTACTTC,CASSPTGTGFIETQYF,TRBJ2-5,.,TRBV6-6,TRBD1
TGTGCCAGCAGTCCTAACAGGGTGGGCTACGAGCAGTACTTC,CASSPNRVGYEQYF,TRBJ2-7,.,TRBV7-2,.
TGTGCCAGCGCCCATGGGTCTAGTACTAAGAATGAAAAACTGTTTTTT,CASAHGSSTKNEKLFF,TRBJ1-4,.,TRBV7-2,.
TGTGCCAGCAGTTCCCGGACAGGTAGTTGGGCTTTCTTT,CASSSRTGSWAFF,TRBJ1-1,.,TRBV7-2,TRBD1
TGTGCCTGGAGTGTACCCCCTGGGAGGGATACGCAGTATTTT,CAWSVPPGRDTQYF,TRBJ2-3,once,TRBV30,.
TGTGCCAGCAGCACCCAAGCGGGAGAGTCCTACGAGCAGTACTTC,CASSTQAGESYEQYF,TRBJ2-7,.,TRBV7-2,TRBD2
TGTGCCAGTAGTAGGGACAGGGGGAATCAGCCCCAGCATTTT,CASSRDRGNQPQHF,TRBJ1-5,.,TRBV19,TRBD1
TGTGCCAGCAGCGTAGAAGTTAGAGGTCTACGGGGGGATACGCAGTATTTT,CASSVEVRGLRGDTQYF,TRBJ2-3,.,TRBV9,.
TGTGCCAGTAGTGGGTTTCTGGGGCCGCTCACAGATACGCAGTATTTT,CASSGFLGPLTDTQYF,TRBJ2-3,.,TRBV19,.
TGTGCCAGCCGCAGAAACACTGAAGCTTTCTTT,CASRRNTEAFF,TRBJ1-1,.,TRBV7-8,.
TGTGCCAGCAGCTTATCCGGGGCGAACACTGAAGCTTTCTTT,CASSLSGANTEAFF,TRBJ1-1,few,TRBV7-3,.
TGTGCCAGCAGCCCATTCGACAGCGGCGTCTACAATGAGCAGTTCTTC,CASSPFDSGVYNEQFF,TRBJ2-1,.,TRBV7-2,.